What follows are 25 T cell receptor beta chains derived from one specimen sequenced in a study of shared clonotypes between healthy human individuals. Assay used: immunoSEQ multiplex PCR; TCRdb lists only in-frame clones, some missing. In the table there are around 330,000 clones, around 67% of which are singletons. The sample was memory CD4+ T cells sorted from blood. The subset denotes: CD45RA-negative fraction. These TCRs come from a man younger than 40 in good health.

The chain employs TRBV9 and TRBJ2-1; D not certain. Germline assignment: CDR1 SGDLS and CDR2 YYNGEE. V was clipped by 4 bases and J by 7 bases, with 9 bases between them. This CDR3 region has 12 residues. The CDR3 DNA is TGTGCCAGCAGCTCACCGACGAATGAGCAGTTCTTC. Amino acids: CASSSPTNEQFF.

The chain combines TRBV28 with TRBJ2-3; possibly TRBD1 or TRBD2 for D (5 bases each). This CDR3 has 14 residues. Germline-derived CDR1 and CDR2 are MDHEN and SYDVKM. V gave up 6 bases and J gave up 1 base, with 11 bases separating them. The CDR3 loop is CASRGERRTDTQYF. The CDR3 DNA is TGTGCCAGCAGGGGGGAACGTCGCACAGATACGCAGTATTTT.

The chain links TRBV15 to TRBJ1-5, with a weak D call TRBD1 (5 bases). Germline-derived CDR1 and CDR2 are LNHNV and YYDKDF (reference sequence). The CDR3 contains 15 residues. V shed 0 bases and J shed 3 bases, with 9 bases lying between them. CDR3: CATSRERDHNQPQHF. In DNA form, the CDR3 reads TGTGCCACCAGCAGAGAACGGGACCACAATCAGCCCCAGCATTTT.

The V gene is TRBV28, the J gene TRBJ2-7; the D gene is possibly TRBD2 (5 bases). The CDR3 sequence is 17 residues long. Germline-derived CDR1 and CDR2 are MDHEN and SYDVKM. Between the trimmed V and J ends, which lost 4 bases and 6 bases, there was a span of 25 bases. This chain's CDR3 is CASSSSWRASRPFEQYF. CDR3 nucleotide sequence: TGTGCCAGCAGTTCCTCGTGGCGGGCTTCGAGACCTTTCGAGCAGTACTTC.

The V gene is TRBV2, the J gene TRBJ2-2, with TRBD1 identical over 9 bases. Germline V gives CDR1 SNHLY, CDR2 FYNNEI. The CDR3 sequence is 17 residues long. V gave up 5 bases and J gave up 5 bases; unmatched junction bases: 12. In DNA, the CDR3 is TGTGCCAGCAGTACCCCACTAGGGACAGGGAATACCGGGGAGCTGTTTTTT. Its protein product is CASSTPLGTGNTGELFF.

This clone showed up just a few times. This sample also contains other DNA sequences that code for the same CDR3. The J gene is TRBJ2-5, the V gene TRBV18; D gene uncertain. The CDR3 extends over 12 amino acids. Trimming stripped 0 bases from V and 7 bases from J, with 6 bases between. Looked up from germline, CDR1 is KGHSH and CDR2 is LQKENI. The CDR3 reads CASSPPIGTQYF. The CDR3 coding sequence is TGTGCCAGCTCACCACCGATAGGGACCCAGTACTTC.

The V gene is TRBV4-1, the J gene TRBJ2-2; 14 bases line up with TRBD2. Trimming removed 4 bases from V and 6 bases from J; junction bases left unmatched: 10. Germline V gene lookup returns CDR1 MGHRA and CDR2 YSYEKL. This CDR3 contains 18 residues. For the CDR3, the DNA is TGCGCCAGCAGCCTCGGTCTCAGACTAGCGGGAGGGGCCGGGGAGCTGTTTTTT. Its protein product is CASSLGLRLAGGAGELFF.

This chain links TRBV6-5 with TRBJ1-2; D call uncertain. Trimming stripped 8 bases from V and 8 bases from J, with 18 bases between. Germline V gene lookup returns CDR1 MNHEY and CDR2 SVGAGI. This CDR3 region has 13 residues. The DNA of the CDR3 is TGTGCCAGCTCACCTGCCGCCTCGGGAGGCTACACCTTC. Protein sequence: CASSPAASGGYTF.

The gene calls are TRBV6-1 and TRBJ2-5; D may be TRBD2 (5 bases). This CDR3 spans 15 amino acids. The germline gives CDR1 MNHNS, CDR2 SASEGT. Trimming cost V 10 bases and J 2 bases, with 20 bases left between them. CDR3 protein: CATKSARASQETQYF. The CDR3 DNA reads TGTGCCACCAAATCGGCGAGGGCATCGCAAGAGACCCAGTACTTC.

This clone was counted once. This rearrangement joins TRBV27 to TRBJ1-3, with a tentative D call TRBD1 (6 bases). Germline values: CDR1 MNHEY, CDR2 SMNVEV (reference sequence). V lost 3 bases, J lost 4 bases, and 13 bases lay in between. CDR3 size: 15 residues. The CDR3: CASSFRAGVGNTIYF. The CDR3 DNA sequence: TGTGCCAGCAGTTTTAGGGCAGGGGTCGGAAACACCATATATTTT.

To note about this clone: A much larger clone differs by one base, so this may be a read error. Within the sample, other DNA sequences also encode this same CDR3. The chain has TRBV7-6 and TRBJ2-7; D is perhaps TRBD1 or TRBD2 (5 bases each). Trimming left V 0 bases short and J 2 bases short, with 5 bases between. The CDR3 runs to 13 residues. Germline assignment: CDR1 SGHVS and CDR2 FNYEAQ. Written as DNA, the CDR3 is TGTGCCAGCAGCTTAGCGGGGGCCTACGAGCAGTACTTC. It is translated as CASSLAGAYEQYF. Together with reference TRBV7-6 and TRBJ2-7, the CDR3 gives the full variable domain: GAGVSQSPRYKVTKRGQDVALRCDPISGHVSLYWYRQALGQGPEFLTYFNYEAQQDKSGLPNDRFSAERPEGSISTLTIQRTEQRDSAMYRCASSLAGAYEQYFGPGTRLTVT.

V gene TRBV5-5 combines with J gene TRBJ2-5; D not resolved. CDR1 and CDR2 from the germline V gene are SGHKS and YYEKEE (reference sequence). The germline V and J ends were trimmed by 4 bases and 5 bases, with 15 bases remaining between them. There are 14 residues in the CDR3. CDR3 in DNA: TGTGCCAGCAGCCCTTTGGGCCCTAGTGAGACCCAGTACTTC. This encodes CASSPLGPSETQYF.

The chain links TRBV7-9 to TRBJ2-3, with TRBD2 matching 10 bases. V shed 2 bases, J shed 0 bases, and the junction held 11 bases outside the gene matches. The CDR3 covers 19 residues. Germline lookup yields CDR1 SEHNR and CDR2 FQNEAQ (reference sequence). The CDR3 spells CASSLPTTSGLPSTDTQYF. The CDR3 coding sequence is TGTGCCAGCAGCTTACCGACGACTAGCGGGCTTCCTAGCACAGATACGCAGTATTTT.

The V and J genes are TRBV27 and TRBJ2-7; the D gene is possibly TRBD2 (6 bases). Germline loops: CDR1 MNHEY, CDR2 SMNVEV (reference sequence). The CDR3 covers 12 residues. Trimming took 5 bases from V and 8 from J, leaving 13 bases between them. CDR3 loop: CASSPERAQQYF. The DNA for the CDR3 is TGTGCCAGCAGTCCGGAGCGGGCACAGCAGTACTTC.

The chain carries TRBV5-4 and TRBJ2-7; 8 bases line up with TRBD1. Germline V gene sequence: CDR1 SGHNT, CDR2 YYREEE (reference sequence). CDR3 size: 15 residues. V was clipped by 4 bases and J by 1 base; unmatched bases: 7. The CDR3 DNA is TGTGCCAGCAGCGAAGGACAGGGACGTTCCTACGAGCAGTACTTC. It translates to CASSEGQGRSYEQYF.

This chain's CDR3 is CASSLFGLGSYNEQFF. As DNA, the CDR3 is TGTGCCAGCAGCTTGTTCGGTCTGGGCTCCTACAATGAGCAGTTCTTC. The rearrangement links TRBV9 to TRBJ2-1; D not resolved. The germline CDR1 and CDR2 sequences are SGDLS and YYNGEE. The CDR3 is 16 amino acids. The V end was cut by 4 bases, the J end by 0 bases, with 14 bases between.

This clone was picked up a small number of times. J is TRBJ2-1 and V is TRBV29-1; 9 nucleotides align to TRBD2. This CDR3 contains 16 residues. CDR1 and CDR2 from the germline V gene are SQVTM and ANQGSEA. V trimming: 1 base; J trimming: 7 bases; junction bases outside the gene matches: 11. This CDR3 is CSVEVGLAGTRNEQFF. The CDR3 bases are TGCAGCGTTGAAGTCGGCCTAGCGGGAACCCGGAATGAGCAGTTCTTC.

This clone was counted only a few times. In DNA, the CDR3 is TGTGCCAGCAGCTCGGGAGGGCCCGCAGATACGCAGTATTTT. Translated: CASSSGGPADTQYF. The genes are TRBV6-4 and TRBJ2-3; 8 bases are shared with TRBD2. CDR3 length: 14 amino acids. Germline CDR1 is MRHNA and CDR2 is SNTAGT. The ends lost 6 bases at V and 4 bases at J; junction bases unmatched: 6.

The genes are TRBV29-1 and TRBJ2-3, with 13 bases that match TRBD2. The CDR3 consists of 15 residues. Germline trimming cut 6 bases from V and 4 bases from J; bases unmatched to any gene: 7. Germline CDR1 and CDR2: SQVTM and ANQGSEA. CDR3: CSVRTSGSWSDTQYF. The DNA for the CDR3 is TGCAGCGTCAGGACTAGCGGGAGTTGGTCAGATACGCAGTATTTT.

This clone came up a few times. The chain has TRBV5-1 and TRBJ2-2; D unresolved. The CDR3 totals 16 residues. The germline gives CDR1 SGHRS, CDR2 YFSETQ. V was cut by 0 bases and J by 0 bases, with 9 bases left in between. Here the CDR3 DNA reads TGCGCCAGCAGCTTGGCCCCGTTAGCGAACACCGGGGAGCTGTTTTTT. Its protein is CASSLAPLANTGELFF.

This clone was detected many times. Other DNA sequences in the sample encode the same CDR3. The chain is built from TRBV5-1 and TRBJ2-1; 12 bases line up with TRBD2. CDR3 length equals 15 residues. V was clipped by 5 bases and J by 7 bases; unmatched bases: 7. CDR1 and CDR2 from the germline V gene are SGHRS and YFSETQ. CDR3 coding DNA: TGCGCCAGCAGGTCCGGGACTAGCGGGCTGAATGAGCAGTTCTTC. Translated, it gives CASRSGTSGLNEQFF.

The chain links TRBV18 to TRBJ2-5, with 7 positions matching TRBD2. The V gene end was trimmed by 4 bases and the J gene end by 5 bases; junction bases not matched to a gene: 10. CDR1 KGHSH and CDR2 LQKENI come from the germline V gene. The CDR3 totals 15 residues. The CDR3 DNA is TGTGCCAGCTCACGGGCTAGCGGCCTCCAGGAGACCCAGTACTTC. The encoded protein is CASSRASGLQETQYF.

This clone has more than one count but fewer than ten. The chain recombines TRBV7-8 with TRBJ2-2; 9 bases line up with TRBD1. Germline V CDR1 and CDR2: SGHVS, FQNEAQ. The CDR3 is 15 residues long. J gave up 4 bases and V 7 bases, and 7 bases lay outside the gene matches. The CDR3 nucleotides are TGTGCCAGCAACATCCGGGACAGGGCCACCGGGGAGCTGTTTTTT. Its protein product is CASNIRDRATGELFF. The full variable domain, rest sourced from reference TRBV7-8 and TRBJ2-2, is GAGVSQSPRYKVAKRGQDVALRCDPISGHVSLFWYQQALGQGPEFLTYFQNEAQLDKSGLPSDRFFAERPEGSVSTLKIQRTQQEDSAVYLCASNIRDRATGELFFGEGSRLTVL.

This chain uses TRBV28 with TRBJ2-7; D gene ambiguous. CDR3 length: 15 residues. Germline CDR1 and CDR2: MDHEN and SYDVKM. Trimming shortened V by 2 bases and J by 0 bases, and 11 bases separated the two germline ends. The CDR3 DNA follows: TGTGCCAGCAGTTTAGTTCCACCATACTCCTACGAGCAGTACTTC. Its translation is CASSLVPPYSYEQYF.

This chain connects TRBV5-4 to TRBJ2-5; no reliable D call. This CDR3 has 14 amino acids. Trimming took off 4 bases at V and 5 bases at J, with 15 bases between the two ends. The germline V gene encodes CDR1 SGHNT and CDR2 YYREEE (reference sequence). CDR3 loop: CASSPRASSETQYF. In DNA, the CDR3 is TGTGCCAGCAGCCCCCGGGCCAGCTCGGAGACCCAGTACTTC.